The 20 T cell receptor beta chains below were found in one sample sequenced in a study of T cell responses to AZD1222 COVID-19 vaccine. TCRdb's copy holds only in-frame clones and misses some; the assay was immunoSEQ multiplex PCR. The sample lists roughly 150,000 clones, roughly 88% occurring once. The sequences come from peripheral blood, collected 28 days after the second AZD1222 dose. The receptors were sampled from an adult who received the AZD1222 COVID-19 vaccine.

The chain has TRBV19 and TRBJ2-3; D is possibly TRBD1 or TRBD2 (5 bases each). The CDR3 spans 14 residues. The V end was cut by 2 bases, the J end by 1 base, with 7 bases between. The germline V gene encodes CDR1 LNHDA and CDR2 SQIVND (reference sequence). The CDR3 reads CASSIRGGTDTQYF. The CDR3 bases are TGTGCCAGTAGTATAAGGGGAGGCACAGATACGCAGTATTTT.

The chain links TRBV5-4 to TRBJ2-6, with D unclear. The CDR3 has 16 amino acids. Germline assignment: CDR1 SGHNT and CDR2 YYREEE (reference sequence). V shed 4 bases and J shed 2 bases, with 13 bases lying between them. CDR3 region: CASSMAARPGANVLTF. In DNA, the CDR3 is TGTGCCAGCAGCATGGCGGCGCGCCCTGGGGCCAACGTCCTGACTTTC.

CDR3 protein: CASSPRGASPLHF. In DNA, the CDR3 is TGTGCCAGCTCACCACGAGGAGCCTCACCCCTCCACTTT. This chain connects TRBV18 to TRBJ1-6, with D hard to call. The V gene lost 1 base and the J gene lost 10 bases, with 8 bases spanning the gap. Germline V gives CDR1 KGHSH, CDR2 LQKENI. The CDR3 sequence is 13 residues long.

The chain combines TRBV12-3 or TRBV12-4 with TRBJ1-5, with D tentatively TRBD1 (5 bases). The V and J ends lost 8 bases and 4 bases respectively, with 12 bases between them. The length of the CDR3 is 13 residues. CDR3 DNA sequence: TGTGCCAGCGGGCTGGGACGGAATCAGCCCCAGCATTTT. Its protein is CASGLGRNQPQHF.

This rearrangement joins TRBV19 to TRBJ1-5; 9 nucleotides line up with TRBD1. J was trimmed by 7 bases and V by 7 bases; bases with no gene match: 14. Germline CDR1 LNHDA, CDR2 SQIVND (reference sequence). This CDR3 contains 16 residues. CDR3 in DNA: TGTGCCAGTAAAAGGGGACGCAGACAGGGGGAACAGCCCCAGCATTTT. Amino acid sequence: CASKRGRRQGEQPQHF. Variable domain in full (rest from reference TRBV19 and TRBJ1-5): DGGITQSPKYLFRKEGQNVTLSCEQNLNHDAMYWYRQDPGQGLRLIYYSQIVNDFQKGDIAEGYSVSREKKESFPLTVTSAQKNPTAFYLCASKRGRRQGEQPQHFGDGTRLSIL.

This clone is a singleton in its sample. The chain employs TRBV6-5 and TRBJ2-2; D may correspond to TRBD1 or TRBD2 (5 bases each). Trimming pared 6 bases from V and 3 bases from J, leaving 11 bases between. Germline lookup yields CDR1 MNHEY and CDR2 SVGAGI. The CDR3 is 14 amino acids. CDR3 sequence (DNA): TGTGCCAGCAGACCCCAGGGAGACACCGGGGAGCTGTTTTTT. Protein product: CASRPQGDTGELFF.

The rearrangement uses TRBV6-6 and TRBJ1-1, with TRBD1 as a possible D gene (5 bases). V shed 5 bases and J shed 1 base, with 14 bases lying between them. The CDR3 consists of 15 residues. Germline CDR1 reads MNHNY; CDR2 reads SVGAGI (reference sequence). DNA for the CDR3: TGTGCCAGCAGTACCCCCCGGGGGGGGAACACTGAAGCTTTCTTT. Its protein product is CASSTPRGGNTEAFF.

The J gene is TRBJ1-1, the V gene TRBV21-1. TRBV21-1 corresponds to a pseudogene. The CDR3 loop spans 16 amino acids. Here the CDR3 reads CASSKEEEGRNTEAFF. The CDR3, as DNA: TGTGCCAGCAGCAAAGAGGAGGAGGGAAGGAACACTGAAGCTTTCTTT.

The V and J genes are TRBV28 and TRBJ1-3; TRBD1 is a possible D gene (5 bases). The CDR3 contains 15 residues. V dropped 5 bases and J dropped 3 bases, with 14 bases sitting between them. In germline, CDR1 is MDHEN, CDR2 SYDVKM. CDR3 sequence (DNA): TGTGCCAGCAGTCTCTACGGGACTCTTGGAAACACCATATATTTT. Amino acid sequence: CASSLYGTLGNTIYF.

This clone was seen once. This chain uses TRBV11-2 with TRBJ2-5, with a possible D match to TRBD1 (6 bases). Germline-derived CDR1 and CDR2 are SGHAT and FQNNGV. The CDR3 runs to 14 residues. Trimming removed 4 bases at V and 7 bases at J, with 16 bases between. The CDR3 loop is CASSSPTGIGTQYF. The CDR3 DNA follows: TGTGCCAGCAGCTCACCTACAGGGATCGGGACCCAGTACTTC.

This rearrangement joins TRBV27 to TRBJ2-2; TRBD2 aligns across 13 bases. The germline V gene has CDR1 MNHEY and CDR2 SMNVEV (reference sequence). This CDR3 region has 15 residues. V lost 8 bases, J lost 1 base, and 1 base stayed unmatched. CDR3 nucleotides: TGTGCCAGCGGACTAGCGGGGGTGAACACCGGGGAGCTGTTTTTT. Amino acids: CASGLAGVNTGELFF.

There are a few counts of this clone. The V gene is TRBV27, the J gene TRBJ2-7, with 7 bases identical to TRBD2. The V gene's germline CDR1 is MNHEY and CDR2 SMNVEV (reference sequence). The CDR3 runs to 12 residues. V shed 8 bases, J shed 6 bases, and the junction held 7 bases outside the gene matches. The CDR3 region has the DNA TGTGCCAGCCAGGCGGGAGCTCGCGAGCAGTACTTC. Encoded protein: CASQAGAREQYF.

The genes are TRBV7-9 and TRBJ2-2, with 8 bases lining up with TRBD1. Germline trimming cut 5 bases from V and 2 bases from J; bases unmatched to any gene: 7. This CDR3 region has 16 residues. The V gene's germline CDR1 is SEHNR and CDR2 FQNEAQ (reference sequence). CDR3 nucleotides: TGTGCCAGCAGCCGGAGGGGACAGGCCAACACCGGGGAGCTGTTTTTT. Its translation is CASSRRGQANTGELFF.

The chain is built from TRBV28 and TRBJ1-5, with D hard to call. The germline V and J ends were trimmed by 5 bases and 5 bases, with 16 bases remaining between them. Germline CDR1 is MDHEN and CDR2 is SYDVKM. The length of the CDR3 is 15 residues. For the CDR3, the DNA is TGTGCCAGCAGTGATACAACTAATGGGTATCAGCCCCAGCATTTT. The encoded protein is CASSDTTNGYQPQHF.

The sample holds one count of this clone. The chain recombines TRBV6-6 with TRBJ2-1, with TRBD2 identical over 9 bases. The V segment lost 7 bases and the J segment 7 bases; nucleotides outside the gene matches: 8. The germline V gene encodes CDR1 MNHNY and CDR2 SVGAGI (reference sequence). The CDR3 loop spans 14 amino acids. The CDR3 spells CASKLAGSRNEQFF. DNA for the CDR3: TGTGCCAGCAAACTAGCGGGCAGCCGGAATGAGCAGTTCTTC.

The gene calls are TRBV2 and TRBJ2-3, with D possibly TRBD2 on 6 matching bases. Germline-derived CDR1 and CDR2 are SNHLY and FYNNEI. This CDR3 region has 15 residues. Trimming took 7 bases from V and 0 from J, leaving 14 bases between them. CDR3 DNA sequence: TGTGCCAGCAAGGGCGGGACCACTAGCACAGATACGCAGTATTTT. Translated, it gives CASKGGTTSTDTQYF.

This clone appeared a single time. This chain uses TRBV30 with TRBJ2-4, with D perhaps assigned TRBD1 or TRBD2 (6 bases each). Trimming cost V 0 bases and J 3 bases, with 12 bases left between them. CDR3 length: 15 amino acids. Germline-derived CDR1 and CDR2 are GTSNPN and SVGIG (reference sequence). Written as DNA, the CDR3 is TGTGCCTGGAGTGTACGGGGGCTTGACAAAAACATTCAGTACTTC. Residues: CAWSVRGLDKNIQYF.

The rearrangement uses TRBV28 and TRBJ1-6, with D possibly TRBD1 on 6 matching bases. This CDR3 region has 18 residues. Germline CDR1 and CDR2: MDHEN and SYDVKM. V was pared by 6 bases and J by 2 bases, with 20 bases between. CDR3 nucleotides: TGTGCCAGCAGCCTCTACGGGGGGGGCAGGACCTATAATTCACCCCTCCACTTT. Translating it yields CASSLYGGGRTYNSPLHF. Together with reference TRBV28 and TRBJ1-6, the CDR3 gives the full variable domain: DVKVTQSSRYLVKRTGEKVFLECVQDMDHENMFWYRQDPGLGLRLIYFSYDVKMKEKGDIPEGYSVSREKKERFSLILESASTNQTSMYLCASSLYGGGRTYNSPLHFGNGTRLTVT.

CDR3 loop: CASSQKSLAEYEQYF. The CDR3 DNA follows: TGTGCCAGCAGCCAAAAGAGTCTAGCGGAATACGAGCAGTACTTC. This chain uses TRBV4-2 with TRBJ2-7; 7 bases fit TRBD2. The CDR3 sequence is 15 residues long. J lost 4 bases, V lost 2 bases, and 8 bases had no gene match. Germline loops: CDR1 LGHNA, CDR2 YNFKEQ.

This chain's CDR3 is CASSSAGGLETQYF. Here the CDR3 DNA reads TGTGCCAGCAGCTCAGCGGGGGGGCTGGAGACCCAGTACTTC. The chain joins TRBV5-6 to TRBJ2-5; 10 bases match TRBD2. There are 14 residues in the CDR3. CDR1 and CDR2 from the germline V gene are SGHDT and YYEEEE. J gave up 5 bases and V 3 bases, and 4 bases lay outside the gene matches.